The sequence of this TCR delta chain was determined in a study of gamma-delta T cells after stem cell transplantation. By sample share, this clone is medium-sized. TCRdb used CATT to re-call clones from the RT-PCR reads. The sample has 10,000 to 13,000 delta-chain clones; around 41% are singletons. What was sequenced was gamma-delta T cells. This TCR was sampled from a human donor. It is not recorded whose cells these are; they may come from a transplant donor.

The CDR3: CALGELKSEGIRKSLTAQLFF. In DNA, the CDR3 is TGTGCTCTTGGGGAACTAAAGTCGGAGGGGATACGCAAATCTTTGACAGCACAACTCTTCTTT. The chain has TRDV1 and TRDJ2; 9 positions match TRDD3. CDR3 size: 21 residues. V lost 0 bases, J lost 0 bases, and 14 bases stayed unmatched. CDR1 is TSWWSYY, CDR2 QGS, per germline.